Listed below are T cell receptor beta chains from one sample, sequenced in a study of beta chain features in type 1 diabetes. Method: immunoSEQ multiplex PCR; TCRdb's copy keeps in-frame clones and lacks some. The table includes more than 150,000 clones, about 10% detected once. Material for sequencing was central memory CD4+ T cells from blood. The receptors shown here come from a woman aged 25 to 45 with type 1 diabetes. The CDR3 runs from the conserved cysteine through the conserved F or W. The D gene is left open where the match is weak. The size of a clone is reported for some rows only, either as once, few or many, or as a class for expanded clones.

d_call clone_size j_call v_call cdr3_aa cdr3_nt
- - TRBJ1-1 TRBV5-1 CASRYTGSTEAFF TGCGCCAGCAGATATACAGGGAGCACTGAAGCTTTCTTT
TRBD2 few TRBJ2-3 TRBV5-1 CASSRGLAGETDTQYF TGCGCCAGCAGCAGGGGACTAGCGGGGGAGACAGATACGCAGTATTTT
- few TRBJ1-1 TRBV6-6 CASSSTRGGEAFF TGTGCCAGCAGCTCGACCCGCGGGGGTGAAGCTTTCTTT
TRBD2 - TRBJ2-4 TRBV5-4 CASSQDSASGSSDIQYF TGTGCCAGCAGCCAAGATTCGGCTAGCGGGAGTTCGGACATTCAGTACTTC
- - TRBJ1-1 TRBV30 CAWSKGWGRPNTEAFF TGTGCCTGGAGTAAGGGTTGGGGCCGACCTAACACTGAAGCTTTCTTT
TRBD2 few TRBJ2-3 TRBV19 CASSKLAGGTDTQYF TGTGCCAGTAGTAAACTAGCGGGAGGAACAGATACGCAGTATTTT
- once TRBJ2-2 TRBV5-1 CASRSLSNTGELFF TGCGCCAGCCGATCACTTTCGAACACCGGGGAGCTGTTTTTT
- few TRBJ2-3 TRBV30 CAWSLTGDTQYF TGTGCCTGGAGCCTTACAGGGGATACGCAGTATTTT
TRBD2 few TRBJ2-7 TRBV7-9 CASSLARASGRGEQYF TGTGCCAGCAGCTTAGCGCGGGCTAGCGGGCGGGGCGAGCAGTACTTC
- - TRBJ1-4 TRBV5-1 CASSLQVVPNEKLFF TGCGCCAGCAGCTTGCAGGTGGTTCCCAATGAAAAACTGTTTTTT
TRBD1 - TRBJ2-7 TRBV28 CASSLPGQGLLEQYF TGTGCCAGCAGTTTACCCGGACAGGGGCTTCTCGAGCAGTACTTC
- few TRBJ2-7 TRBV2 CASSVAPGPSEQYF TGTGCCAGCAGTGTAGCCCCCGGTCCGTCCGAGCAGTACTTC
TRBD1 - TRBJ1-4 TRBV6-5 CASTDRERNEKLFF TGTGCCAGCACCGACAGGGAGAGGAATGAAAAACTGTTTTTT
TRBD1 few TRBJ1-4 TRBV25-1 CASRGDRGEKLFF TGTGCCAGCAGAGGTGACAGGGGAGAAAAACTGTTTTTT
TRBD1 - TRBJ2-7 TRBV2 CASRQGDEQYF TGTGCCAGCAGGCAGGGGGACGAGCAGTACTTC
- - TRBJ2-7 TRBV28 CASTKGSYEQYF TGTGCCAGCACCAAAGGGAGTTACGAGCAGTACTTC
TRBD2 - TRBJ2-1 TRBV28 CASSSVSGRRSSYNEQFF TGTGCCAGCAGTTCCGTTAGCGGGAGGCGAAGCTCCTACAATGAGCAGTTCTTC
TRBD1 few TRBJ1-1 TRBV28 CASSGQGGNTEAFF TGTGCCAGCAGCGGACAGGGGGGGAACACTGAAGCTTTCTTT
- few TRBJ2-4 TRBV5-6 CASSLVGHENIQYF TGTGCCAGCAGCTTGGTGGGACACGAAAACATTCAGTACTTC
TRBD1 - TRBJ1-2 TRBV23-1 CASSQSDGTANYGYTF TGCGCCAGCAGTCAATCGGACGGGACAGCTAACTATGGCTACACCTTC
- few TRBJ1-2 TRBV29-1 CSVLLLGGYGYTF TGCAGCGTTCTCCTATTGGGGGGTTATGGCTACACCTTC
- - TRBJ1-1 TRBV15 CATSRDSWGMNTEAFF TGTGCCACCAGCAGAGATTCCTGGGGCATGAACACTGAAGCTTTCTTT
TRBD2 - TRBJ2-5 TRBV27 CASSLEGGRAHLETQYF TGTGCCAGCAGTTTAGAGGGCGGGAGGGCCCACCTGGAGACCCAGTACTTC
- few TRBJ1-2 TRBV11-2 CASSLEGIRGYTF TGTGCCAGCAGCTTGGAGGGGATTCGAGGCTACACCTTC
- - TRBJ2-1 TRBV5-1 CASSLTGQAEQFF TGCGCCAGCAGCTTGACAGGGCAGGCTGAGCAGTTCTTC
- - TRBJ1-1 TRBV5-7 CASRFREANTEAFF TGTGCCAGCAGGTTCCGGGAAGCGAACACTGAAGCTTTCTTT
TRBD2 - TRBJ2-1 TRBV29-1 CSVEGTGRPQFF TGCAGCGTTGAAGGGACCGGGAGGCCCCAGTTCTTC
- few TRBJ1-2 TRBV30 CAWSKQEGYGYTF TGTGCCTGGAGTAAGCAGGAAGGCTATGGCTACACCTTC
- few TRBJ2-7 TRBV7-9 CASSLDTGREQYF TGTGCCAGCAGCTTAGATACAGGGAGAGAGCAGTACTTC
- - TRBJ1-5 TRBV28 CASSAGQPGTQHF TGTGCCAGCAGTGCTGGCCAACCGGGGACCCAGCATTTT
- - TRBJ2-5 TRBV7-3 CASSLSRVETQYF TGTGCCAGCAGCTTATCCAGGGTAGAGACCCAGTACTTC
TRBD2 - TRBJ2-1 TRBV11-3 CASSPGGGRNEQFF TGTGCCAGCAGCCCCGGGGGAGGGAGGAATGAGCAGTTCTTC
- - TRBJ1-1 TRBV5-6 CASSLGYRVNTEAFF TGTGCCAGCAGCTTGGGATACAGGGTGAACACTGAAGCTTTCTTT
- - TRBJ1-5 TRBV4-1 CASSQDPYQPQHF TGCGCCAGCAGCCAAGACCCCTATCAGCCCCAGCATTTT
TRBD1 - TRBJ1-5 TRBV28 CASRPTGAQPQHF TGTGCCAGCAGACCTACAGGGGCCCAGCCCCAGCATTTT
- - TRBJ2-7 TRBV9 CASSARQGGYGEQYF TGTGCCAGCAGCGCCCGACAGGGAGGCTACGGCGAGCAGTACTTC
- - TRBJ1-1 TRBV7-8 CASSFVSNTEAFF TGTGCCAGCAGTTTTGTCTCGAACACTGAAGCTTTCTTT
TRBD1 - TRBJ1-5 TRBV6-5 CAISDQGANQPQHF TGTGCCATCAGTGACCAGGGGGCCAATCAGCCCCAGCATTTT
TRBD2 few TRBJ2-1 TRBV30 CAWSTLAGYNEQFF TGTGCCTGGAGTACACTAGCGGGCTACAATGAGCAGTTCTTC
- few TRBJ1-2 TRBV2 CAREDYGYTF TGTGCCAGGGAGGACTATGGCTACACCTTC
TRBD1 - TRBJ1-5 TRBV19 CASIDRGNQPQHF TGTGCCAGTATTGACAGGGGGAATCAGCCCCAGCATTTT
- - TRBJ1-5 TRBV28 CASIPGQGNQPQHF TGTGCCAGCATCCCGGGACAAGGGAATCAGCCCCAGCATTTT
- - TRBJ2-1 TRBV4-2 CASSQALRAYNEQFF TGTGCCAGCAGCCAGGCCTTGCGGGCGTACAATGAGCAGTTCTTC
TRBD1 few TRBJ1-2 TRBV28 CASSFDGTGNGYTF TGTGCCAGCAGTTTTGATGGGACAGGGAATGGCTACACCTTC
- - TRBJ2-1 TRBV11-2 CASSPETVVNEQFF TGTGCCAGCAGCCCCGAGACAGTAGTCAATGAGCAGTTCTTC
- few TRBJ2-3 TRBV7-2 CASSDRHRRYTDTQYF TGTGCCAGCAGCGACAGACACAGGCGATACACAGATACGCAGTATTTT
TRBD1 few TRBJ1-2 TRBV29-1 CSASGTGYGYTF TGCAGCGCCTCCGGGACAGGGTATGGCTACACCTTC
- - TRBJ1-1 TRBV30 CAWTKLTNTEAFF TGTGCCTGGACCAAACTAACAAACACTGAAGCTTTCTTT
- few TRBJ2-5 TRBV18 CASSPKTGRETQYF TGTGCCAGCTCTCCCAAGACAGGGAGGGAGACCCAGTACTTC
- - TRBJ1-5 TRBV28 CASKASSNQPQHF TGTGCCAGCAAAGCTTCTAGCAATCAGCCCCAGCATTTT
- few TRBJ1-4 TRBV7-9 CAFIDSLNEKLFF TGTGCCTTTATTGACAGCCTGAATGAAAAACTGTTTTTT
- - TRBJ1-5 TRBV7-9 CASSLETGSNQPQHF TGTGCCAGCAGCTTAGAGACTGGAAGCAATCAGCCCCAGCATTTT
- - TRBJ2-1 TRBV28 CASRVGGSYNEQFF TGTGCCAGCAGGGTGGGGGGCTCCTACAATGAGCAGTTCTTC
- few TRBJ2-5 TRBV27 CASSSMGGGEETQYF TGTGCCAGCAGTTCCATGGGCGGAGGGGAAGAGACCCAGTACTTC
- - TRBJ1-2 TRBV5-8 CASSPNHRVYGYTF TGTGCCAGCAGCCCTAATCACAGGGTCTATGGCTACACCTTC